Following are 2 T cell receptor beta chains from one sample sequenced in a study of quantifying T cell responses using KT2 cells. Turning to the study itself: cDNA was made from DNase-treated RNA using alpha and beta constant primers.

A single-stranded UMI oligo with SP2 sequence was ligated to cDNA 3' ends. First-round PCR used three to four cycles and beta primers RC1.1 and RC1.2 covering TRBC1 and TRBC2. MiXCR was run by TCRdb on the UMI-ligation and nested PCR reads, yielding one entry per CDR3 protein. The sample holds tens of thousands of distinct CDR3 sequences, 9% to 15% seen once. The specimen was PBMCs spiked with cells of the T cell clone KT2. These TCRs come from a human donor.

This clonotype was observed a few times. The chain joins TRBV4-1 to TRBJ1-3; unclear D gene. The germline V gene has CDR1 MGHRA and CDR2 YSYEKL. CDR3 size: 15 residues. V lost 4 bases and J 5 bases, leaving 15 bases between the germline ends. The CDR3 reads CASSLTLTGRNTIYF. CDR3 in DNA: TGCGCCAGCAGCCTAACATTGACGGGAAGAAACACCATATATTTT.

This clonotype showed up just a few times. The chain recombines TRBV29-1 with TRBJ2-5; a weak D match, TRBD2 (7 bases). V lost 4 bases and J 4 bases, leaving 10 bases between the germline ends. Germline CDR1 is SQVTM and CDR2 is ANQGSEA. The CDR3 covers 12 residues. For the CDR3, the DNA is TGCAGCGTTGCGGGGGGCGGAGAGACCCAGTACTTC. It translates to CSVAGGGETQYF.